The sequence of this T cell receptor (beta chain) was determined in a study of blood T cell repertoires in COVID-19. About the research overall: The study drew acute and convalescent COVID-19 samples from the United States, Italy and Spain.

Generated by immunoSEQ multiplex PCR, the TCRdb table keeps only in-frame clones and is missing some. The repertoire has a few hundred thousand clones, approximately 88% of them found once; the top ten carry about a tenth. V lost 8 bases to trimming and J lost 6 bases; unmatched junction nucleotides: 3. This CDR3 has 12 residues. Specimen: peripheral blood. The chain recombines TRBV12-3 or TRBV12-4 with TRBJ2-3; 9 bases are shared with TRBD1. This sequence was found in a woman aged 70 to 79 with COVID-19, enrolled during active disease. The CDR3 region has the DNA TGTGCCAGCGGGACAGGGTCTGATACGCAGTATTTT. Encoded protein: CASGTGSDTQYF.